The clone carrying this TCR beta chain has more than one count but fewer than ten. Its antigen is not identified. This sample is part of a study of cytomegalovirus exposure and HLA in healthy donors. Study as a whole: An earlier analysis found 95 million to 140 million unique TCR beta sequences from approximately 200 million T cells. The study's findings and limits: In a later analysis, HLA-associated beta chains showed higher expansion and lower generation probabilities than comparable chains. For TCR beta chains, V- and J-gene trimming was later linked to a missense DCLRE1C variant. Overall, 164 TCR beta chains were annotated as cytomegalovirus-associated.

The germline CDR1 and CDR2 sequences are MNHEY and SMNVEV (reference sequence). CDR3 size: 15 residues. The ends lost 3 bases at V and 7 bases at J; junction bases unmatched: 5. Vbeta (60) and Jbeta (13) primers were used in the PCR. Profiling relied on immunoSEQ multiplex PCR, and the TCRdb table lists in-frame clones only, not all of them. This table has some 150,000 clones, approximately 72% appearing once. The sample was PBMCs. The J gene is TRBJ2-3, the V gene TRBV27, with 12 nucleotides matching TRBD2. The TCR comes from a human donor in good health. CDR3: CASSFTSGGRYTQYF. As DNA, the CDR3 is TGTGCCAGCAGTTTCACTAGCGGGGGGAGATATACGCAGTATTTT.